This T cell receptor beta chain derives from a study of blood T cell repertoires in COVID-19. In the study overall: From the United States, Italy and Spain came samples of acute and convalescent COVID-19. PBMCs, B-cell-depleted T cells, or T cells provided the cDNA or gDNA that made up the material.

Participants' reported clinical history set cohort assignment. The table came from immunoSEQ multiplex PCR; TCRdb's copy has only in-frame clones and leaves some out. The data contain roughly 250,000 clones, approximately 90% of them singletons. The origin of this receptor is a woman aged 40 to 50 with acute COVID-19. Sample: PBMCs or T cells enriched from blood (not recorded which).

As DNA, the CDR3 is TGCGCCAGCAGCCCCGTCTCCGGGGCCAACGTCCTGACTTTC. Translating gives CASSPVSGANVLTF. This chain links TRBV5-1 with TRBJ2-6; D is undetermined. CDR3 length: 14 amino acids. Germline V gives CDR1 SGHRS, CDR2 YFSETQ. V was cut by 4 bases and J by 4 bases, with 9 bases left in between.